Included here is one TCR beta chain sequence, with context. The sample holds one count of this clone. The clone's antigen remains unknown. Per-nucleotide qualities are absent, and no much larger clonotype sits a single base away. The data were taken from a study of Ad26.COV2.S vaccination and SARS-CoV-2 variants (dated by TCRdb to about 2021). General notes on the study: Donors in the vaccine arm were drawn from COV1001, a multicentre, randomized, double-blind, placebo-controlled phase I-IIa trial testing Ad26.COV2.S in healthy adults. Dosing of Ad26.COV2.S was intramuscular, at either 5x10^10 or 1x10^11 viral particles, delivered as one shot or as two shots spaced 56 days apart. TCRbeta repertoire sequencing served as the tool for gauging how specific and how broad the SARS-CoV-2-reactive T cell receptors were following Ad26.COV2.S vaccination. The TCR-sequenced set comprised around 30 samples: some 20 Ad26.COV2.S vaccine recipients, 5 placebo recipients and 8 SARS-CoV-2 convalescent individuals. Trial participants were randomized into five groups of five, in which low-dose or high-dose Ad26.COV2.S was given once or twice, or placebo was given on both occasions. Blinding of investigators to trial group allocation was maintained during experiments and outcome assessment. Results and caveats for the whole study, not just this receptor: Vaccine and placebo recipients had comparable non-spike TCR breadth, which fits with the vaccine containing only spike. After vaccination, substantial breadth of spike-specific CD8+ and CD4+ T cell responses was reported. The authors noted that total T cell responses may have been underestimated by the TCR breadth and depth analyses. Compared with placebo recipients, Ad26.COV2.S recipients showed higher spike-specific TCR breadth (P = 0.0014). Comparing responses between vaccine doses or regimens was not something the study was powered to do.

Reading the label with the study, this specimen's treatment or condition is: roughly 20 received Ad26.COV2.S at low or high dose, single or two shots; about 5 received placebo; per-sample allocation not given. Repertoires of vaccine and placebo recipients were sequenced from samples collected on day 63 after the first injection. In Cohort 1b, 25 to 30 adults aged 18-55 years were enrolled at a single site in Boston, USA, between 29 July and 7 August 2020. Ad26.COV2.S was a replication-incompetent adenovirus type 26 vector that expressed a prefusion-stabilized SARS-CoV-2 spike protein derived from the original Wuhan strain. The immunoSEQ Assay was used to sequence TCRbeta CDR3 regions. After extraction, genomic DNA underwent amplification by bias-controlled multiplex PCR, followed by high-throughput sequencing. In the original analysis: To quantify the absolute abundance of every unique TCRbeta CDR3 region, sequences were collapsed and filtered. Usable DNA was measured by amplifying reference genes present in all nucleated cells, and TCRbeta template counts were normalized to that usable DNA to estimate T cell fraction. Repertoire TCRs were annotated as SARS-CoV-2-specific when V gene, CDR3 amino acid sequence and J gene were exactly matched to a known reactive TCR set. The reference SARS-CoV-2 TCR set was obtained from MIRA and was filtered for enrichment in COVID-19-positive ImmuneCODE repertoires, whereby public or cross-reactive TCRs were removed. Using the MIRA antigens, annotated TCRs were further analysed by specific ORF or by position within an ORF. Breadth was defined as the number of annotated unique rearrangements divided by the total number of unique productive rearrangements, and depth was defined as the summed frequency of the annotated unique rearrangements. Two-sided Wilcoxon rank-sum tests were applied when comparing TCR breadth between groups. The table comes from immuneACCESS by way of TCRdb, which keeps in-frame sequences with V and J called. Part of the clones is missing from these tables; in studies checked, under half for an unresolved V gene and the rest for unknown reasons. That table is the source of V, J and clone size, and D and trimming were worked out from the DNA. This sample gives roughly 300,000 clones in total; less than 90% of them show up just once. In total, the top ten clones hold around 10% of the sample.

CDR3 length: 15 amino acids, cysteine to phenylalanine. The kept DNA is CDR3 alone, 45 bases in frame from the first base. CDR1 and CDR2 (LNHDA, SQIVND) derive from the germline V gene (reference sequence). Ends trimmed: V by 8 bases, J by 4 bases; bases unmatched to a gene: 7. The material sequenced was peripheral blood, taken in a trial of Ad26.COV2.S vaccine versus placebo. The receptor chain draws on TRBV19 and TRBJ1-5; TRBD1 lines up with 11 middle nucleotides. This clonotype was sampled from a person aged 18-65 years who received the Ad26.COV2.S COVID-19 vaccine or a placebo. The DNA reads as follows: TGTGCCAGTCGGGGAGGGACAGGGGGAAATCAGCCCCAGCATTTT. It specifies CASRGGTGGNQPQHF.